This TCR beta chain appears in the sequencing data of a study of blood T cell repertoires in COVID-19. Study-level background: Acute and convalescent COVID-19 specimens originated in the United States, Italy and Spain.

Per the authors' pipeline: Estimates of nucleated cell counts were drawn from the amplification of reference gene primers. The repertoire was sequenced with immunoSEQ multiplex PCR; TCRdb's copy has only in-frame clones and lacks some. V, J and clone size are taken as reported in that table, and D and trimming were inferred from the DNA itself. The profile shows around 210,000 clones, almost 85% of them singletons. Germline CDR1 MDHEN, CDR2 SYDVKM. This CDR3 comprises 13 residues. The V end lost 5 bases, the J end lost 5 bases, and 12 bases lay between the germline ends. This chain uses TRBV28 with TRBJ2-5, with D perhaps TRBD1 (6 bases). Input material: peripheral blood. This receptor was identified in a man aged 50 to 59 with COVID-19, enrolled during active disease. The CDR3 spells CASSHRVYETQYF. DNA for the CDR3: TGTGCCAGCAGTCACAGGGTTTATGAGACCCAGTACTTC.